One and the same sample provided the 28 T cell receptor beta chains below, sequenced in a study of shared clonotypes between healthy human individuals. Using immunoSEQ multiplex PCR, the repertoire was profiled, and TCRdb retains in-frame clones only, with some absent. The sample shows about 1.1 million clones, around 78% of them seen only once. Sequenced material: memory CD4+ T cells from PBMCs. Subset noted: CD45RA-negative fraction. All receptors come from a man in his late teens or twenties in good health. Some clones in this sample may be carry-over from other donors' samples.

The CDR3 here is CASSSTIRTPNYGYTF. For the CDR3, the DNA is TGTGCCAGCAGTTCAACCATCCGGACGCCGAACTATGGCTACACCTTC. The chain links TRBV28 to TRBJ1-2; D call uncertain. The CDR3 covers 16 residues. Germline V lookup: CDR1 MDHEN, CDR2 SYDVKM. V lost 4 bases to trimming and J lost 2 bases, with 17 bases between them.

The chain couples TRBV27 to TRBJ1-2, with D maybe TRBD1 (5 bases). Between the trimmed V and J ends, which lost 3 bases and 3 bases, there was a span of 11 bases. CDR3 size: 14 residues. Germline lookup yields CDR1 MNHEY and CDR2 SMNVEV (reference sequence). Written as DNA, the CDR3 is TGTGCCAGCAGTTTCCAAGCCAGGGACTATGGCTACACCTTC. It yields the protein CASSFQARDYGYTF.

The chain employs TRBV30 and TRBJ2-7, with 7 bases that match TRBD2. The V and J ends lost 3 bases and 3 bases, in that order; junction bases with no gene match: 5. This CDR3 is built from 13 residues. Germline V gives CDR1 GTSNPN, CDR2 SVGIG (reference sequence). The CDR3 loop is CAWSAGTNYEQYF. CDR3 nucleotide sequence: TGTGCCTGGAGCGCCGGGACTAACTACGAGCAGTACTTC.

The CDR3 protein is CASSLMRAGGTDTQYF. CDR3 coding DNA: TGTGCCAGCAGCTTAATGAGGGCGGGGGGAACAGATACGCAGTATTTT. The chain couples TRBV7-9 to TRBJ2-3; TRBD2 matches at 8 bases. The CDR3 has 16 residues. Germline V gene lookup returns CDR1 SEHNR and CDR2 FQNEAQ (reference sequence). Trimming removed 2 bases from V and 3 bases from J; junction bases left unmatched: 7.

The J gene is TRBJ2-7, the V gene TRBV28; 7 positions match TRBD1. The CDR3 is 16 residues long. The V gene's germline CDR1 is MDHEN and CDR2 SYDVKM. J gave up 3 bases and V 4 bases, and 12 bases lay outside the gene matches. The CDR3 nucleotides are TGTGCCAGCAGTTCTCCGAACGGACAGGCCCTCTACGAGCAGTACTTC. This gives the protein CASSSPNGQALYEQYF.

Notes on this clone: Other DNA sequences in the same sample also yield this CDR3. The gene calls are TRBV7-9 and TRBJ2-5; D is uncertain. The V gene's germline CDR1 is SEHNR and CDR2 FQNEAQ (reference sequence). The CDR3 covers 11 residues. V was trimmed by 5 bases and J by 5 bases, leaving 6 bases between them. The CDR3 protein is CASSPRETQYF. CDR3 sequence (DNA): TGTGCCAGCAGCCCCCGGGAGACCCAGTACTTC.

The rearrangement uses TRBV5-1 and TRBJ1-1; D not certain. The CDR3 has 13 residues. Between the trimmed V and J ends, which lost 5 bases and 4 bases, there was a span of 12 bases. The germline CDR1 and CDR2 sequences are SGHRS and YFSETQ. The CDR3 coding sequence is TGCGCCAGCAGGAAAGTCCCGGGCACTGAAGCTTTCTTT. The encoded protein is CASRKVPGTEAFF.

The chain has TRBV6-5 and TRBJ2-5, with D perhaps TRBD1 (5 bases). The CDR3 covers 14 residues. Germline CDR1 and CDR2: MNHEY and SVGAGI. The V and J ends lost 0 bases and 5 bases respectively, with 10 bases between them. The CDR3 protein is CASSYSHRLETQYF. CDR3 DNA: TGTGCCAGCAGTTACTCCCACAGGTTGGAGACCCAGTACTTC.

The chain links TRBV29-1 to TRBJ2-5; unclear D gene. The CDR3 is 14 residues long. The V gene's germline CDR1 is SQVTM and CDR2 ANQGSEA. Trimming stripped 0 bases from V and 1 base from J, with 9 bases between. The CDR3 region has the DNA TGCAGCGTTGAAGATCAACTGTCCCAAGAGACCCAGTACTTC. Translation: CSVEDQLSQETQYF.

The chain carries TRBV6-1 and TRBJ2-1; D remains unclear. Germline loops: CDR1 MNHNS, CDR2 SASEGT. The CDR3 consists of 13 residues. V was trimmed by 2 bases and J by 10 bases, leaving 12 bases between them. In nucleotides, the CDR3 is TGTGCCAGCAGTGAATGGAAATTTGCAGAGCAGTTCTTC. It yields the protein CASSEWKFAEQFF.

The CDR3 is CASSLGFRTPSYNEQFF. The CDR3 DNA reads as TGCGCCAGCAGCTTGGGTTTCAGGACTCCGTCCTACAATGAGCAGTTCTTC. The V and J genes are TRBV5-1 and TRBJ2-1; D may be TRBD2 (5 bases). Germline V CDR1 and CDR2: SGHRS, YFSETQ. The CDR3 extends over 17 amino acids. The V end lost 0 bases, the J end lost 1 base, and 14 bases lay between the germline ends.

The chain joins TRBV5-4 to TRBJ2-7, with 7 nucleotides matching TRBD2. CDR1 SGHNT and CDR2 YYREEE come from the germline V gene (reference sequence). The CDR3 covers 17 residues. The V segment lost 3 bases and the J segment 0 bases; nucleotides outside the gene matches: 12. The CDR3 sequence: CASSSRVVGGTSYEQYF. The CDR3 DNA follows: TGTGCCAGCAGCTCCCGGGTTGTGGGAGGGACCTCCTACGAGCAGTACTTC.

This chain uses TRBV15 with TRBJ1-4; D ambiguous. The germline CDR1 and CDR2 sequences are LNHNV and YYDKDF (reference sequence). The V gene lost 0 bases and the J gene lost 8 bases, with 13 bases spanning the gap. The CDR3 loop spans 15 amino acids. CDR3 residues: CATSRDFRGGEKLFF. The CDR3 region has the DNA TGTGCCACCAGCAGAGATTTTCGGGGTGGGGAAAAACTGTTTTTT.

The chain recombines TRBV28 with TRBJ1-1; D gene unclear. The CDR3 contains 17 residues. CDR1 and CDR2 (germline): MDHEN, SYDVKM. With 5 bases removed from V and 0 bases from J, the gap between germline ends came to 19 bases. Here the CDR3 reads CASSLPEPFLLNTEAFF. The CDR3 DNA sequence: TGTGCCAGCAGTCTCCCCGAACCCTTCCTACTGAACACTGAAGCTTTCTTT.

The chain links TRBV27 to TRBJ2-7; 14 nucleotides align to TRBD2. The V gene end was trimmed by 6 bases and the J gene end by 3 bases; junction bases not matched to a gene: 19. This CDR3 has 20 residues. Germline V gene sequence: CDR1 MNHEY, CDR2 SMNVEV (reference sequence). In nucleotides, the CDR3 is TGTGCCAGCAGATCCGCCCCCGGACTAGCGGGAGGAGGCGCCAACTACGAGCAGTACTTC. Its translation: CASRSAPGLAGGGANYEQYF.

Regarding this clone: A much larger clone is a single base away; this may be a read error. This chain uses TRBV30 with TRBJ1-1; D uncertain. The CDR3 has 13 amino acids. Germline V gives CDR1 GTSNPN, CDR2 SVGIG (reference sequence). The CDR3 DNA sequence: TGTGCCAGGAGTGAGATAGCGGAGACTGAAGCTTTCTTT. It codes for CARSEIAETEAFF.

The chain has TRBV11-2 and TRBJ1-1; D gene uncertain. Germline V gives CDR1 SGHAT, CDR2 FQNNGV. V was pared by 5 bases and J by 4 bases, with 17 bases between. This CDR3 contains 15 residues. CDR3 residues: CASSIQGQAATEAFF. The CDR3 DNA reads TGTGCCAGCAGCATCCAAGGGCAGGCCGCCACTGAAGCTTTCTTT.

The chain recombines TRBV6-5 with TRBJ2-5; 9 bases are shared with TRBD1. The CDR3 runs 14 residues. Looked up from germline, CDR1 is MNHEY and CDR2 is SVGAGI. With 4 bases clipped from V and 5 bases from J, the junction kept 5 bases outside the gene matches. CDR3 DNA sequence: TGTGCCAGCAGTTTCGGACAGGGGCGGGAGACCCAGTACTTC. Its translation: CASSFGQGRETQYF.

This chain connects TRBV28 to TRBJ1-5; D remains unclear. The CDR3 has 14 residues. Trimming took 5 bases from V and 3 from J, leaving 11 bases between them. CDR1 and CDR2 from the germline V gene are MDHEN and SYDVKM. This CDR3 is CASSPRTDNQPQHF. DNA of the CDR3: TGTGCCAGCAGTCCCCGGACCGACAATCAGCCCCAGCATTTT.

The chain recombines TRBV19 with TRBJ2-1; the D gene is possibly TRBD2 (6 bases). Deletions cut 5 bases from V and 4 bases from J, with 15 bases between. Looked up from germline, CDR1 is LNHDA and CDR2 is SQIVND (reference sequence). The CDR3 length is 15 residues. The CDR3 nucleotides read TGTGCCAGTAGTCCCCCCGGGACTCAATACAATGAGCAGTTCTTC. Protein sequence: CASSPPGTQYNEQFF.

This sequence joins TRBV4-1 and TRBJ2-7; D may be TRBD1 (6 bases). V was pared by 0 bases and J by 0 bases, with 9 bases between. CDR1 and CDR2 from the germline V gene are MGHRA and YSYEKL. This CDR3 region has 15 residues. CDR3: CASSQEGQSSYEQYF. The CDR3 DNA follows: TGCGCCAGCAGCCAAGAAGGACAGAGCTCCTACGAGCAGTACTTC.

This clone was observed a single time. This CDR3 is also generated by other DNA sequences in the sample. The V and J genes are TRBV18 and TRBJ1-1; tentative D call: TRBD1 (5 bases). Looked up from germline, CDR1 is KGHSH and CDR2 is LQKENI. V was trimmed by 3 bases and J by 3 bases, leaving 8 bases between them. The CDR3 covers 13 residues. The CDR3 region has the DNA TGTGCCAGCTCACCGGGGGGGGACACTGAAGCTTTCTTT. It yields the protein CASSPGGDTEAFF.

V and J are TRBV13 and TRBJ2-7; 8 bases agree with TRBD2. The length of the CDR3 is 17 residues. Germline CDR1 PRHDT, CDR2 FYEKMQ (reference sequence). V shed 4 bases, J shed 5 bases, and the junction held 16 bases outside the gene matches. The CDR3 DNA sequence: TGTGCCAGCAGCTCCTTAATGAGCGGGAGATCGCCTCACGAGCAGTACTTC. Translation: CASSSLMSGRSPHEQYF.

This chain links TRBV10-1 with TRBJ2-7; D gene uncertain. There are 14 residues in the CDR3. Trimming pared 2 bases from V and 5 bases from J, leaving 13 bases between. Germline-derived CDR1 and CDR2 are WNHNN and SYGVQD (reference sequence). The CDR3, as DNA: TGCGCCAGCAGTGAGGGGTTGGGAAGTCACGAGCAGTACTTC. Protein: CASSEGLGSHEQYF.

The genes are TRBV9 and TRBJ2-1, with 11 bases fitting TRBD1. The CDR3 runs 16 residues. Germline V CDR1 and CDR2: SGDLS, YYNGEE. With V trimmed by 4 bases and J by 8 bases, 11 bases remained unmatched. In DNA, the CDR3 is TGTGCCAGCAGCCCAAGGGACAGGGGGAATAGGGATGAGCAGTTCTTC. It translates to CASSPRDRGNRDEQFF.

CDR3 in DNA: TGTGCCAGCAGCGGAGGGACAGGGGGTGAAAAACTGTTTTTT. It encodes CASSGGTGGEKLFF. This chain links TRBV6-5 with TRBJ1-4, with 11 bases aligning to TRBD1. CDR1 MNHEY and CDR2 SVGAGI come from the germline V gene. Unmatched junction bases numbered 4, after V lost 6 bases and J lost 7 bases. There are 14 residues in the CDR3.

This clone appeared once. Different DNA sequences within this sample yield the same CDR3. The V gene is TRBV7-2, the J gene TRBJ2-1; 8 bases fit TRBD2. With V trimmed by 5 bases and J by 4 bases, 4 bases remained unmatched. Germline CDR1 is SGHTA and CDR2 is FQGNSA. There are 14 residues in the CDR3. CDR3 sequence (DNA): TGTGCCAGCAGCCGATTAGCGGGGTACAATGAGCAGTTCTTC. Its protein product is CASSRLAGYNEQFF.

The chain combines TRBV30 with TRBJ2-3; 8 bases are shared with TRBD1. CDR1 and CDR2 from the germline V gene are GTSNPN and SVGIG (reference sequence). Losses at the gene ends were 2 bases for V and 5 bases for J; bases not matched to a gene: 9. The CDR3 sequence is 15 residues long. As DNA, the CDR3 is TGTGCCTGGAGTAGGAGGGACAGGTTCGGAGATACGCAGTATTTT. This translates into CAWSRRDRFGDTQYF.